This record covers a single TCR beta chain. Antigen unknown. This specimen belongs to a study of cytomegalovirus exposure and HLA in healthy donors. Study-level points and caveats: In terms of immune exposure information, only CMV serostatus was available. HLA alleles showed associations with about 15,000 TCR beta sequences in a later analysis, at a 0.05 false discovery rate. According to an earlier analysis, most TCR beta V segments yielded productive rearrangements about 90% or about 30% of the time.

Researchers ran the PCR with 60 Vbeta and 13 Jbeta primers. Profiled with immunoSEQ multiplex PCR; TCRdb holds only in-frame clones, not every one. The profile shows 100,000 to 150,000 clones, around three quarters of them singletons. The clonotype comes from a woman aged 55 to 70 in good health and CMV-seropositive. Sequenced sample: PBMCs.

The CDR3 loop reads CAWSGGGNTEAFF. The CDR3 DNA sequence: TGTGCCTGGAGTGGGGGGGGTAACACTGAAGCTTTCTTT. This chain joins TRBV30 and TRBJ1-1; possibly TRBD1 for D (5 bases). V was cut by 1 base and J by 2 bases, with 8 bases left in between. The germline V gene has CDR1 GTSNPN and CDR2 SVGIG (reference sequence). The CDR3 consists of 13 residues.